This TCR beta chain was sequenced during a study of shared clonotypes between healthy human individuals. Assay: immunoSEQ multiplex PCR; the TCRdb copy retains only in-frame clones and omits some. The sample has under 2,500,000 clones; approximately 96% are singletons. Negatively enriched CD4+ T cells were divided by CD45RA into naive and memory. The germline V gene has CDR1 SGHNT and CDR2 YYREEE (reference sequence). V trimming: 4 bases; J trimming: 2 bases; junction bases outside the gene matches: 4. The CDR3 is 14 residues long. Study conclusions and caveats: Sharing across a few donors was seen in about 5% of naive CD4 clonotypes. Memory subsets generally showed smaller estimated richness than naive subsets did. The four-donor shared clonotypes exceeded non-shared clonotypes in generation probability, with non-shared ones scoring lower.

This clone was detected only once. Its antigen is unknown. The sequence came from a man between 18 and 29 years old in good health. The sequencing sample was made of naive CD4+ T cells sorted from blood. The subset is: CD45RA+ positively selected. The chain couples TRBV5-4 to TRBJ2-3, with TRBD1 identical over 7 bases. CDR3 amino acids: CASSRGQLTDTQYF. The DNA for the CDR3 is TGTGCCAGCAGCAGGGGACAGCTCACAGATACGCAGTATTTT.